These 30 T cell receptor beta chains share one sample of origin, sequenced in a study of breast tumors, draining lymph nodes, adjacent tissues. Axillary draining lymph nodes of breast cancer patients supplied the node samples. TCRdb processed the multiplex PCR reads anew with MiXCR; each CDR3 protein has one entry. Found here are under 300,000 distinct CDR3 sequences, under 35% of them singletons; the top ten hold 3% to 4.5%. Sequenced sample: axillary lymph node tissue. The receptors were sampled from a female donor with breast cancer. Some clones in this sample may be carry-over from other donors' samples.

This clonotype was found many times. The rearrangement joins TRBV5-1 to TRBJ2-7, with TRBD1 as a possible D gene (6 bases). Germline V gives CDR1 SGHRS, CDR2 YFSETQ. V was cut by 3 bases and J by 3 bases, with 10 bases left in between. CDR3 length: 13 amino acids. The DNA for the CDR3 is TGCGCCAGCAGCTCGGGGACACTCTACGAGCAGTACTTC. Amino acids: CASSSGTLYEQYF.

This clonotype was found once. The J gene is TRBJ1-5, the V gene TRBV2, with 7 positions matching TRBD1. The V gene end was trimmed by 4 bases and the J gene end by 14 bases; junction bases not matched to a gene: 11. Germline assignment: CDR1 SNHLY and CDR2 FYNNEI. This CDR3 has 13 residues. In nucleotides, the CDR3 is TGTGCCAGCAGTGGAATAGGGGGCATCGACGAGCATTTT. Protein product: CASSGIGGIDEHF.

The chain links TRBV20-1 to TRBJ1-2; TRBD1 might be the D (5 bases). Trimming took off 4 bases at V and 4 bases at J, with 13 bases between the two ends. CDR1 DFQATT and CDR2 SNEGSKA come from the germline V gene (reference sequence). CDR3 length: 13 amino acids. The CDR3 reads CSATGVQSYGYTF. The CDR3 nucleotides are TGCAGTGCTACGGGGGTGCAGAGCTATGGCTACACCTTC.

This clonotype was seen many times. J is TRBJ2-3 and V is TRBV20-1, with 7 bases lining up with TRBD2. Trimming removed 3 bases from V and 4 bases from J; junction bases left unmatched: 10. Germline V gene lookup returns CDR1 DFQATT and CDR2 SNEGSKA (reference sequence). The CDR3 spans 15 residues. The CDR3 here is CSASSSGKAPDTQYF. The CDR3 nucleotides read TGCAGTGCTAGTTCCAGCGGGAAGGCCCCAGATACGCAGTATTTT.

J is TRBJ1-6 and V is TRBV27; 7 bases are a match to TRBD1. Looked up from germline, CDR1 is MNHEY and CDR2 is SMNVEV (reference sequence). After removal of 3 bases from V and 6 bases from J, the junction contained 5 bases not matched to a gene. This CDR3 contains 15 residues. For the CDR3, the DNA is TGTGCCAGCAGTTTTTATCGGGACAGTAATTCACCCCTCCACTTT. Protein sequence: CASSFYRDSNSPLHF.

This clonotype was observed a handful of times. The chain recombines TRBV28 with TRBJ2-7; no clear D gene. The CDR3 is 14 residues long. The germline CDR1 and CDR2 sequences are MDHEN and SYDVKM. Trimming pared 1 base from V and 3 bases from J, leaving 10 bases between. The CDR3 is CASSLFDRGYEQYF. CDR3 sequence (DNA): TGTGCCAGCAGTTTATTTGACCGCGGCTACGAGCAGTACTTC.

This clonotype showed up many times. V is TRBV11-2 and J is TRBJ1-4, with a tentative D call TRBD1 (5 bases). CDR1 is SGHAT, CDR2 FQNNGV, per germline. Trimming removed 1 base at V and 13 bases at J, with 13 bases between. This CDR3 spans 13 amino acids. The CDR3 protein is CASSLVVGAALFF. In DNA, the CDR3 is TGTGCCAGCAGCTTAGTTGTCGGGGCGGCACTGTTTTTT.

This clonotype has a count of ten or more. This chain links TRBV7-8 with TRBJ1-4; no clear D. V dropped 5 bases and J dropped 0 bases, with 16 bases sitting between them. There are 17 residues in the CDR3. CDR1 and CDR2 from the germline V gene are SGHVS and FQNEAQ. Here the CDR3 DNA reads TGTGCCAGCAGCGACTTCAAGGGAGGGACAACTAATGAAAAACTGTTTTTT. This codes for CASSDFKGGTTNEKLFF.

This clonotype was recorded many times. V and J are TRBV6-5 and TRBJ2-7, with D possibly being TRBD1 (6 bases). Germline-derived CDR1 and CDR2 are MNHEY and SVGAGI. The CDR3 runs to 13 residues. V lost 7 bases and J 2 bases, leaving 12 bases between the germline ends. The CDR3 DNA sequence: TGTGCCAGCACCAACAGACAGGCCTACGAGCAGTACTTC. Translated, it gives CASTNRQAYEQYF.

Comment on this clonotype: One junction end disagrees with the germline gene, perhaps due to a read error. The CDR3 loop is CSTRVRTGQAYTF. DNA for the CDR3: TGCAGTACTAGAGTCCGGACAGGGCAAGCCTACACCTTC. The chain joins TRBV20-1 to TRBJ1-2; 8 nucleotides match TRBD1. This CDR3 spans 13 amino acids. The germline V gene encodes CDR1 DFQATT and CDR2 SNEGSKA (reference sequence).

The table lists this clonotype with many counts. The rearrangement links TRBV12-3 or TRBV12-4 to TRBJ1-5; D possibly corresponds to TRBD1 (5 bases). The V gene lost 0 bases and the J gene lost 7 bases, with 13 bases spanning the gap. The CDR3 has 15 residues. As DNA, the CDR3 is TGTGCCAGCAGTTTAGCGTGGGGGGTTGGACAGCCCCAGCATTTT. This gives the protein CASSLAWGVGQPQHF.

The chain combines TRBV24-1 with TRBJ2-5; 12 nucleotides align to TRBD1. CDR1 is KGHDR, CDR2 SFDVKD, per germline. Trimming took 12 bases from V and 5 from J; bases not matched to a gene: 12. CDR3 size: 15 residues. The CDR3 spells CAAVRGQGAEETQYF. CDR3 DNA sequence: TGTGCCGCCGTCCGGGGACAGGGGGCTGAGGAGACCCAGTACTTC.

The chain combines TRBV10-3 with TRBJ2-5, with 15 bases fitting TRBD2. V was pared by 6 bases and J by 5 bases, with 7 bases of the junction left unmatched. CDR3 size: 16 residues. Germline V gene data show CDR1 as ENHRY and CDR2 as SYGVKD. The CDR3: CAISSGLAGGRETQYF. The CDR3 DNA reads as TGTGCCATCAGCTCGGGACTAGCGGGGGGTCGGGAGACCCAGTACTTC.

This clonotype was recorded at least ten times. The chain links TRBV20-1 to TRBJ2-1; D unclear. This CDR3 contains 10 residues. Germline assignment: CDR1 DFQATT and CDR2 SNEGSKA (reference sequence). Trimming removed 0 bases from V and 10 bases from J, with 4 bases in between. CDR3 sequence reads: CSARESEQFF. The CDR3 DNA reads TGCAGTGCTAGAGAATCCGAGCAGTTCTTC.

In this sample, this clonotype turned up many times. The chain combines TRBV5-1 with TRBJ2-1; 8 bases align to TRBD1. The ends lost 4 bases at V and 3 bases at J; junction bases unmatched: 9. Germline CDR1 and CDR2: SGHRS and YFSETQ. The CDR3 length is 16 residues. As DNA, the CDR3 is TGCGCCAGCAGCATCCAGCCCGGACAGGGCTACAATGAGCAGTTCTTC. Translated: CASSIQPGQGYNEQFF.

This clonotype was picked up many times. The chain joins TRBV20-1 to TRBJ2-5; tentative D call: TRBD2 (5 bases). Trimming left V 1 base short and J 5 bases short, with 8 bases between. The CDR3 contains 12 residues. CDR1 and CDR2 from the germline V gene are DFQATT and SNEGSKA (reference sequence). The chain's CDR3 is CSARGTQETQYF. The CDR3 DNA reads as TGCAGTGCTAGAGGGACTCAGGAGACCCAGTACTTC.

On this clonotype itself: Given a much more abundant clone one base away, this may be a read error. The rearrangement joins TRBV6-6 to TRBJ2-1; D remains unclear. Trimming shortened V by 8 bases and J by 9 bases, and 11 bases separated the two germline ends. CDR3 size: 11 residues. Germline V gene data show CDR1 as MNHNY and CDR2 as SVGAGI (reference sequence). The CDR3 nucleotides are TGTGCCAGCGGCCGGGCGCGTGAGCAGTTCTTC. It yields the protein CASGRAREQFF.

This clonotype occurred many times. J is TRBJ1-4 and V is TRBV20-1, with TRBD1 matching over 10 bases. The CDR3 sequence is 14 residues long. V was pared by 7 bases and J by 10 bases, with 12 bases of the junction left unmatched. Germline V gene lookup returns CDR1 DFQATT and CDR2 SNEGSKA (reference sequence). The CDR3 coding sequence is TGCAGTGTCAGCTCTGGGACAGGGGATGCAAAACTGTTTTTT. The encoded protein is CSVSSGTGDAKLFF.

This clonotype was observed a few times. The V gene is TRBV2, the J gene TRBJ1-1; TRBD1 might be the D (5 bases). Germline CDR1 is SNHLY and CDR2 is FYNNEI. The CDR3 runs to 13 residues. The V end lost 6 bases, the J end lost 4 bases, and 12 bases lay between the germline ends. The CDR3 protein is CASRAGRGTEAFF. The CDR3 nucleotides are TGTGCCAGCAGGGCAGGGAGAGGCACTGAAGCTTTCTTT.

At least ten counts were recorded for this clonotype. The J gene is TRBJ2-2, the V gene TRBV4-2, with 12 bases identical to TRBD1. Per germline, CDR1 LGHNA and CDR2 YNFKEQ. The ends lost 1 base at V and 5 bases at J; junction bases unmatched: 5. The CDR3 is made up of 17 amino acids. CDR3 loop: CASSQGGTGGYTGELFF. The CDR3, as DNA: TGTGCCAGCAGCCAAGGGGGGACAGGGGGCTATACCGGGGAGCTGTTTTTT.

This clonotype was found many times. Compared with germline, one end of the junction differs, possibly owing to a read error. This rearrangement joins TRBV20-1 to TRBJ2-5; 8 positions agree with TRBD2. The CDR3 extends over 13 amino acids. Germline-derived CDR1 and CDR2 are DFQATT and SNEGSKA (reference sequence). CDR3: CSARAGVLETQYF. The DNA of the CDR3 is TGCAGTGCGAGAGCGGGAGTGCTGGAGACCCAGTACTTC.

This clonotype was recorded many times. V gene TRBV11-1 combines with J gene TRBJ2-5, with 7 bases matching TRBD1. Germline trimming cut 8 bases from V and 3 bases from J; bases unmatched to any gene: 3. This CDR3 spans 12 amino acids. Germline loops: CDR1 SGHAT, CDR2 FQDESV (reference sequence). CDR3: CASAGTEETQYF. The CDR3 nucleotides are TGTGCCAGCGCAGGGACAGAAGAGACCCAGTACTTC.

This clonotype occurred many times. DNA for the CDR3: TGTGCCAGCAGGTCCCGAACTAGCGGGGATAACAATGAGCAGTTCTTC. It specifies CASRSRTSGDNNEQFF. V and J are TRBV7-3 and TRBJ2-1, with 10 positions matching TRBD2. The CDR3 length is 16 residues. With V trimmed by 6 bases and J by 5 bases, 10 bases remained unmatched. CDR1 SGHTA and CDR2 FQGTGA come from the germline V gene.

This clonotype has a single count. The CDR3 sequence is CATSRGDLLELFF. The CDR3 coding sequence is TGTGCCACCAGCAGAGGGGACCTATTGGAGCTGTTTTTT. V and J are TRBV15 and TRBJ2-2; the D call may be TRBD1 or TRBD2 (5 bases each). CDR1 and CDR2 (germline): LNHNV, YYDKDF (reference sequence). V shed 1 base and J shed 10 bases, with 10 bases lying between them. The CDR3 has 13 residues.

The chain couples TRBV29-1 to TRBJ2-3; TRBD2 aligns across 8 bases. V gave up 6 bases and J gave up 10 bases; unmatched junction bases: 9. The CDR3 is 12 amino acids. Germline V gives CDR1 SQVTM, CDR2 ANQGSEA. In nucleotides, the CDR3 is TGCAGCGTAGACCTTAGCGGGGACCCGCAGTATTTT. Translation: CSVDLSGDPQYF.

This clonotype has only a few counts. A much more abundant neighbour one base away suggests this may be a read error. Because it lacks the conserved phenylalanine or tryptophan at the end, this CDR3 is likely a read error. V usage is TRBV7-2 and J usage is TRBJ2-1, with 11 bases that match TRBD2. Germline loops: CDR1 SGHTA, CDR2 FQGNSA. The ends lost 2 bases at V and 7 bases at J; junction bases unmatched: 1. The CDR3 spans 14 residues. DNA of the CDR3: TGTGCCAGCAGCTTAACTAGCGGGGGAAATGAGCAGTTCCTC. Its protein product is CASSLTSGGNEQFL.

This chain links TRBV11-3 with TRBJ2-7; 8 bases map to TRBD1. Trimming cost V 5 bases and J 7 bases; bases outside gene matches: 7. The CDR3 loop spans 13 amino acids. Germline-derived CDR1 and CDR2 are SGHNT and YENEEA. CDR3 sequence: CASSPPGGGEQYF. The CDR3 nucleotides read TGTGCCAGCAGCCCCCCAGGGGGCGGGGAGCAGTACTTC. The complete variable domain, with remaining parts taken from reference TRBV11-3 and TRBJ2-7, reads EAGVVQSPRYKIIEKKQPVAFWCNPISGHNTLYWYLQNLGQGPELLIRYENEEAVDDSQLPKDRFSAERLKGVDSTLKIQPAELGDSAVYLCASSPPGGGEQYFGPGTRLTVT.

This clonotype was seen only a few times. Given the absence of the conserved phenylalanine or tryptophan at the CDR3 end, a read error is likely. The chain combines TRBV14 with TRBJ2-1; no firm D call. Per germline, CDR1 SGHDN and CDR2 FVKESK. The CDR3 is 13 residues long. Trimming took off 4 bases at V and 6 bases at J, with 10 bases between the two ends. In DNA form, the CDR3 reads TGTGCCAGCAGCCCAAGAGCGCGCAATGAGCAGTTCTCC. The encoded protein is CASSPRARNEQFS.

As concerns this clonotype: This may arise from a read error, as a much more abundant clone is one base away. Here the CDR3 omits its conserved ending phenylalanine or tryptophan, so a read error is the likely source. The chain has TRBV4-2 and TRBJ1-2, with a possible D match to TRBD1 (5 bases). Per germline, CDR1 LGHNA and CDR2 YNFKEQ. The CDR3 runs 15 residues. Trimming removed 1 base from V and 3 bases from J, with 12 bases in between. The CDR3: CASSQGPGQDYGYTL. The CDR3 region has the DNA TGTGCCAGCAGCCAAGGCCCGGGGCAAGACTATGGCTACACCCTC.

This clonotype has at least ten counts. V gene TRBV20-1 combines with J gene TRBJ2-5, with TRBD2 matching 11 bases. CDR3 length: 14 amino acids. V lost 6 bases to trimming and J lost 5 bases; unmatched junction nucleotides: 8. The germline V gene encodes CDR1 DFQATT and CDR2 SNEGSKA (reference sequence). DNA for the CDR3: TGCAGTGCGGTCCCGACTAGCGGGGTTGAGACCCAGTACTTC. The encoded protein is CSAVPTSGVETQYF.